This T cell receptor (beta chain) was found in a study of a mutant IDH1 vaccine in newly diagnosed glioma (dated by TCRdb to the early 2020s). As for the study more broadly: Across visits V03 through V10, patients got a total of eight vaccinations, given in weeks 1, 3, 5, 7, 11, 15, 19 and 23. Of the roughly 32 treated patients, around 62% were male and roughly 40% were female, and a mean age of roughly 41 years was recorded. Six visits were used for peripheral blood collection: V03 (baseline), V05, V07, V10, V12 and V13. Before enrollment, patients had received standard therapy of radiotherapy alone, temozolomide alone, or radiochemotherapy with temozolomide; most received the combination. Vaccination began 4-6 weeks after radiotherapy alone, or alongside temozolomide cycles in the chemotherapy-containing groups. For exploratory analyses, longitudinal TCRB deep sequencing was carried out in 25 treated patients wherever samples were available. Overall results and qualifications from the work: Availability determined which PBMC samples were chosen for TCRB deep sequencing. The authors stated that sample limitations prevented analyses of patient blood samples from being reproduced. Immune responses induced by the vaccine were seen in over 80% of patients across multiple MHC alleles. Pseudoprogression seemed to be unrelated to changes in the top peripheral T cell clonotypes found by TCRB sequencing.

In regard to this clone: No antigen is known for it. Base quality data are lacking; no much larger clone is found one base away.

The germline ends are 8 bases apart after V is trimmed by 4 bases and J by 1 base. In the germline V gene, CDR1 corresponds to ENHRY and CDR2 to SYGVKD. The CDR3 measures 14 amino acids from cysteine to phenylalanine. Of all the DNA, just the CDR3 is kept, 42 bases in frame from base 1. The library came from the immunoSEQ multiplex PCR assay. The hsTCRB Kit was used according to the manufacturer's protocol to amplify rearranged TCR beta chain sequences. TCRB libraries were sequenced on an Illumina MiSeq. In the paper's pipeline: The proprietary platform of the kit vendor was used for demultiplexing, trimming and gene mapping. The table comes from immuneACCESS by way of TCRdb, which keeps in-frame sequences with V and J called. Part of the clones is missing from these tables; in studies checked, under half for an unresolved V gene and the rest for unknown reasons. V and J calls and clone size are those listed in that table; D and trimming were worked out from the DNA. A total of 57,000 or so clones appear in this sample, approximately 84% of them only once. 3% to 4.5% of the sample belongs to the ten largest clones.

What this sample's time point label stands for: week 11, during vaccination. Every vaccine dose consisted of 300 ug of a 20-mer mutant IDH1 peptide in Montanide, administered subcutaneously together with topical imiquimod. Donors had newly diagnosed WHO grade 3 or 4 IDH1-mutant astrocytomas with loss of nuclear ATRX. The samples were drawn from NOA16, a multicentre, single-arm, open-label phase I trial in Germany that tested a mutant IDH1 peptide vaccine in humans for the first time. Genomic DNA for TCRB sequencing was isolated from EDTA blood with the DNeasy Blood and Tissue Kit. The V and J genes are TRBV10-3 and TRBJ1-3; the D gene cannot be named for sure. The clonotype was recovered from a man aged 30-40 years with glioma. The sequencing here drew on PBMCs, taken from a glioma patient whose treatment included an IDH1 peptide vaccine. The CDR3 sequence is CAISVAGSGNTIYF. The DNA sequence is as follows: TGTGCCATCAGTGTGGCGGGGTCTGGAAACACCATATATTTT.